This TCR beta chain was sequenced during a study of Graves' ophthalmopathy and Graves' hyperthyroidism. Study findings and constraints: Most expanded clonotypes from thyroid (those above 0.001 frequency) were also found in blood. Ophthalmopathy was separated from stable hyperthyroidism by a 13-signature model with 87.88% sensitivity and about 79% specificity.

The CDR3 length is 15 residues. Losses at the gene ends were 4 bases for V and 3 bases for J; bases not matched to a gene: 7. CDR1 is LNHDA and CDR2 is SQIVND in the germline V gene (reference sequence). A duration under 3 months, NOSPECS ≥4, CAS ≥3 and moderate-to-severe activity characterized the donors with ophthalmopathy. The diagnosis was founded upon clinical symptoms, serum thyroxine, TRAb, thyroid ultrasound and orbital computed tomography. For this clonotype: The antigen is undetermined.

Amplification targeted the TCR beta CDR3 regions, with RNA transcripts as the source material. Scientists carried out first-round RT-PCR using HTBI primers and then a second-round multiplex PCR. TCRdb recomputed calls from the multiplex PCR reads with MiXCR, one row per CDR3 protein. Of roughly 170,000 distinct CDR3 sequences in the sample, 39% were seen once. The chain is built from TRBV19 and TRBJ2-7; 9 positions agree with TRBD1. The TCR comes from a young man with Graves' ophthalmopathy. What was sequenced was peripheral blood. This CDR3 reads CASSTRPGQGYEQYF. CDR3 nucleotides: TGTGCCAGTAGTACACGCCCGGGACAGGGCTACGAGCAGTACTTC.